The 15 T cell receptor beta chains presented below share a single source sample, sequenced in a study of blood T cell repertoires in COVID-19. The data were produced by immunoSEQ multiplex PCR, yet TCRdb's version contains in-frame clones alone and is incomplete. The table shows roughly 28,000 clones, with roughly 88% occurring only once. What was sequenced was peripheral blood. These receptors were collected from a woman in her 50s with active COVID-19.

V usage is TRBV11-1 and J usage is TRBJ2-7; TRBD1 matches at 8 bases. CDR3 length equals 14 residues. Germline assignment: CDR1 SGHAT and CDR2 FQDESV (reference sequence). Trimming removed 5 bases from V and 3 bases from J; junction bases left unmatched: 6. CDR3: CASSRTGSSYEQYF. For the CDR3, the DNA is TGTGCCAGCAGCCGGACAGGGTCCAGCTACGAGCAGTACTTC.

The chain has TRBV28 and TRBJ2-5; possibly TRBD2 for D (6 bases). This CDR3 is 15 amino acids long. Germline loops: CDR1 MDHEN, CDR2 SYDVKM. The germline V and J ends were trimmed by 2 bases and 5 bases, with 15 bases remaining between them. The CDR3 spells CASSLGTGSGETQYF. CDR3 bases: TGTGCCAGCAGTTTAGGGACTGGCTCGGGGGAGACCCAGTACTTC. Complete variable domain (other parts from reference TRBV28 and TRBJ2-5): DVKVTQSSRYLVKRTGEKVFLECVQDMDHENMFWYRQDPGLGLRLIYFSYDVKMKEKGDIPEGYSVSREKKERFSLILESASTNQTSMYLCASSLGTGSGETQYFGPGTRLLVL.

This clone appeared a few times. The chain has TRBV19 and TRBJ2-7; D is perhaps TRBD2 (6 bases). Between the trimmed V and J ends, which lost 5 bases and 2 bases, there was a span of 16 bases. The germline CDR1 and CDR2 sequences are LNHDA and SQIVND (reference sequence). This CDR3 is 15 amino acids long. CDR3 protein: CASSGGLGMAYEQYF. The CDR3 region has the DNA TGTGCCAGTAGTGGAGGGTTAGGGATGGCCTACGAGCAGTACTTC.

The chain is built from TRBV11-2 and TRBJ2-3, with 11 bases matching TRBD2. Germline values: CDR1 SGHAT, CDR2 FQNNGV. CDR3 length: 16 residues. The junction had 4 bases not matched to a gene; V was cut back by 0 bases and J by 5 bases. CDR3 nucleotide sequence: TGTGCCAGCAGCTTAGATTTGCTAGCGGGAGGAGATACGCAGTATTTT. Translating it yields CASSLDLLAGGDTQYF.

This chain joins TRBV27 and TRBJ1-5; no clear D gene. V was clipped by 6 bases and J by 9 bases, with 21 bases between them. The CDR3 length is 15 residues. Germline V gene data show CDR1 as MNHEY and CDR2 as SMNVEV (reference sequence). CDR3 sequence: CASSSSSSGFSPQHF. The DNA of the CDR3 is TGTGCCAGCAGCTCGTCTTCTTCGGGGTTTTCGCCCCAGCATTTT.

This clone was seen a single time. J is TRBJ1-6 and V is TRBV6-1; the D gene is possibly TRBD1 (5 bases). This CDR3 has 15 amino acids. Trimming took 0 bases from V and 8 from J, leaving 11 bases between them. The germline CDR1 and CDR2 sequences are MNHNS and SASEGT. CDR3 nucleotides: TGTGCCAGCAGTGAAGCGCTTGGGGCGCATTCACCCCTCCACTTT. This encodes CASSEALGAHSPLHF.

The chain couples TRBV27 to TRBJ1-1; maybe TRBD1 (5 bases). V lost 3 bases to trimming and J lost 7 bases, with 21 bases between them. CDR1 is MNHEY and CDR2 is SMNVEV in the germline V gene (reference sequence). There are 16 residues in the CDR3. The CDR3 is CASSFPLGGESSEAFF. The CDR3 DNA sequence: TGTGCCAGCAGTTTTCCCCTCGGGGGAGAATCCAGTGAAGCTTTCTTT.

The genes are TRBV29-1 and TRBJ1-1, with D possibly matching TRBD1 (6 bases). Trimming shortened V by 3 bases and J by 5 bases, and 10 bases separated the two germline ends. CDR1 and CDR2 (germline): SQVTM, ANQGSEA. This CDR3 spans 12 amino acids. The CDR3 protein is CSVDRGGTEAFF. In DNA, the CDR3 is TGCAGCGTTGACAGGGGTGGGACTGAAGCTTTCTTT.

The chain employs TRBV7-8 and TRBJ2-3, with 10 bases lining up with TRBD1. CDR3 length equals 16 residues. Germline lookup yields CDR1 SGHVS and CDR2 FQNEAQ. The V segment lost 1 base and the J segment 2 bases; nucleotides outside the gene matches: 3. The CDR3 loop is CASSLVGTGATDTQYF. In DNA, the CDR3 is TGTGCCAGCAGCTTAGTCGGGACAGGGGCCACAGATACGCAGTATTTT.

The CDR3 spells CATGGHYNEQFF. CDR3 in DNA: TGTGCCACCGGGGGGCACTACAATGAGCAGTTCTTC. The rearrangement links TRBV28 to TRBJ2-1, with D possibly being TRBD2 (7 bases). V lost 10 bases and J 3 bases, leaving 10 bases between the germline ends. Germline V gene sequence: CDR1 MDHEN, CDR2 SYDVKM. The CDR3 runs to 12 residues.

DNA for the CDR3: TGTGCCAGCATTGGGTCGGGAGTACCCGATACGCAGTATTTT. It codes for CASIGSGVPDTQYF. This sequence joins TRBV28 and TRBJ2-3, with a possible D match to TRBD2 (6 bases). The germline gives CDR1 MDHEN, CDR2 SYDVKM. The ends were cut back, 7 bases at V and 6 bases at J, with 17 bases in the middle. The CDR3 totals 14 residues.

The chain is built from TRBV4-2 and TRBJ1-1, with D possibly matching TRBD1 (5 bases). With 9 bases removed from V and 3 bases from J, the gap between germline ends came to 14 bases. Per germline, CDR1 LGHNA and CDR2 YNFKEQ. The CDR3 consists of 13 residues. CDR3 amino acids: CASSSTGDTEAFF. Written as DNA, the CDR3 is TGTGCCAGTTCAAGCACGGGGGACACTGAAGCTTTCTTT.

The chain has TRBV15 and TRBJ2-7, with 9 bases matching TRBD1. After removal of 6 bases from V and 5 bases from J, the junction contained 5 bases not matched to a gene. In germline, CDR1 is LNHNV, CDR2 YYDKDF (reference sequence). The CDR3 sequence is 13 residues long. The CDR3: CATRKGQGHEQYF. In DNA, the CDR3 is TGTGCCACCAGAAAGGGACAGGGCCACGAGCAGTACTTC. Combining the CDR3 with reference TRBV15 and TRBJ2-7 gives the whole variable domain DAMVIQNPRYQVTQFGKPVTLSCSQTLNHNVMYWYQQKSSQAPKLLFHYYDKDFNNEADTPDNFQSRRPNTSFCFLDIRSPGLGDTAMYLCATRKGQGHEQYFGPGTRLTVT.

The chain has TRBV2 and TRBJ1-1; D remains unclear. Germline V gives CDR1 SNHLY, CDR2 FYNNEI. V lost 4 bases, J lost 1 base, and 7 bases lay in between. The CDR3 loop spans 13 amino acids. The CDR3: CASSVIGNTEAFF. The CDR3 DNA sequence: TGTGCCAGCAGTGTTATCGGGAACACTGAAGCTTTCTTT.

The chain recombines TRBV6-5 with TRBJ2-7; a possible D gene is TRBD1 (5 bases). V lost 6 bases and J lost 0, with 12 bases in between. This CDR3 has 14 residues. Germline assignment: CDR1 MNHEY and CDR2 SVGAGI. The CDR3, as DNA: TGTGCCAGCAGAACGGACACTTTCTCCTACGAGCAGTACTTC. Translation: CASRTDTFSYEQYF.